The 10 T cell receptor beta chains below all came from one sample that was sequenced in a study of blood T cells in healthy people across ages. With a J-beta primer mix and a sample-barcoded 5' primer, a second PCR ran 7 to 11 cycles. TCRdb recomputed calls from the 5' RACE reads with MiXCR, one row per CDR3 protein. This table has fewer than 2,000,000 distinct CDR3 sequences, 39% appearing once. Material for sequencing was blood. These receptors all come from a human donor in good health.

The chain is built from TRBV6-5 and TRBJ2-1; 8 bases match TRBD1. The CDR3 is 14 amino acids. Losses at the gene ends were 7 bases for V and 8 bases for J; bases not matched to a gene: 10. Germline V gene lookup returns CDR1 MNHEY and CDR2 SVGAGI. CDR3 coding DNA: TGTGCCAGCACCCAGGGGGCAGATCGGGATGAGCAGTTCTTC. Protein: CASTQGADRDEQFF.

A few counts support this clonotype. The chain joins TRBV4-2 to TRBJ2-1, with 10 bases lining up with TRBD2. The CDR3 consists of 19 residues. The germline CDR1 and CDR2 sequences are LGHNA and YNFKEQ. V was pared by 0 bases and J by 0 bases, with 8 bases of the junction left unmatched. The CDR3 spells CASSQDPSGGESSYNEQFF. CDR3 bases: TGTGCCAGCAGCCAAGACCCCAGCGGGGGGGAGAGCTCCTACAATGAGCAGTTCTTC.

This clonotype was detected only a few times. The chain links TRBV15 to TRBJ2-1, with D possibly TRBD2 on 6 matching bases. V was pared by 0 bases and J by 0 bases, with 6 bases between. The CDR3 is made up of 15 amino acids. Germline V gives CDR1 LNHNV, CDR2 YYDKDF (reference sequence). CDR3 DNA sequence: TGTGCCACCAGCAGAGAGGGACTCTCCTACAATGAGCAGTTCTTC. It yields the protein CATSREGLSYNEQFF.

This clonotype was seen only once. The chain links TRBV20-1 to TRBJ2-3; TRBD2 matches at 9 bases. The length of the CDR3 is 15 residues. Germline CDR1 reads DFQATT; CDR2 reads SNEGSKA (reference sequence). V lost 3 bases to trimming and J lost 3 bases; unmatched junction nucleotides: 7. CDR3 sequence: CSASAGAGGTDTQYF. The CDR3 DNA reads as TGCAGTGCTAGTGCGGGGGCGGGGGGGACAGATACGCAGTATTTT.

This clonotype was seen more than once but under ten times. The V call is TRBV13, the J call TRBJ2-7; 10 bases agree with TRBD1. The CDR3 is 13 residues long. With 6 bases clipped from V and 8 bases from J, the junction kept 7 bases outside the gene matches. Germline V gene sequence: CDR1 PRHDT, CDR2 FYEKMQ (reference sequence). CDR3 nucleotides: TGTGCCAGCAGAGGGACAGGGGCCACCAAGCAGTACTTC. Protein sequence: CASRGTGATKQYF.

This sequence joins TRBV2 and TRBJ2-5; weak D call: TRBD1 (6 bases). Germline CDR1 and CDR2: SNHLY and FYNNEI. Trimming pared 0 bases from V and 5 bases from J, leaving 16 bases between. The CDR3 has 16 residues. CDR3 nucleotide sequence: TGTGCCAGCAGTGAAGCTTACAGGGCACCCTGGGAGACCCAGTACTTC. It specifies CASSEAYRAPWETQYF. Together with reference TRBV2 and TRBJ2-5, the CDR3 gives the full variable domain: EPEVTQTPSHQVTQMGQEVILRCVPISNHLYFYWYRQILGQKVEFLVSFYNNEISEKSEIFDDQFSVERPDGSNFTLKIRSTKLEDSAMYFCASSEAYRAPWETQYFGPGTRLLVL.

This chain links TRBV5-1 with TRBJ2-5, with D possibly TRBD1 on 6 matching bases. The CDR3 runs to 14 residues. V lost 4 bases and J 1 base, leaving 11 bases between the germline ends. Germline loops: CDR1 SGHRS, CDR2 YFSETQ. CDR3 protein: CASSNGQFQETQYF. The DNA for the CDR3 is TGCGCCAGCAGCAACGGACAGTTCCAAGAGACCCAGTACTTC.

This chain joins TRBV7-2 and TRBJ2-7, with D unclear. Germline V gene lookup returns CDR1 SGHTA and CDR2 FQGNSA. Trimming left V 2 bases short and J 4 bases short, with 9 bases between. The CDR3 extends over 13 amino acids. CDR3 region: CASSLPRYYEQYF. For the CDR3, the DNA is TGTGCCAGCAGCTTACCCCGTTATTACGAGCAGTACTTC.

This chain links TRBV20-1 with TRBJ2-1; D is uncertain. The CDR3 is 13 amino acids. V dropped 0 bases and J dropped 10 bases, with 13 bases sitting between them. The V gene's germline CDR1 is DFQATT and CDR2 SNEGSKA (reference sequence). In DNA form, the CDR3 reads TGCAGTGCTAGAGAGAGGCACGTGGCGGAGCAGTTCTTC. As protein: CSARERHVAEQFF.

V usage is TRBV11-2 and J usage is TRBJ2-1; D unresolved. Trimming stripped 5 bases from V and 14 bases from J, with 22 bases between. Germline V lookup: CDR1 SGHAT, CDR2 FQNNGV. The CDR3 extends over 14 amino acids. Written as DNA, the CDR3 is TGTGCCAGCAGCGTCGCCCAAGACTGGGCCATGGAGTTCTTC. Residues: CASSVAQDWAMEFF.